These 27 T cell receptor beta chains share one sample of origin, sequenced in a study of low-dose radiotherapy and immunotherapy resistance in tumors (dated by TCRdb to 2021 to 2024). TCRdb names Illumina HiSeq 2500 as the instrument used. First-strand cDNA was synthesized using Superscript III and a set of TRAV- and TRBV-specific primers, so that both TCRalpha and TCRbeta chains were covered. TCRs were amplified with Phusion for around 21 PCR cycles, with a constant-region primer paired with the adapter attached to the V primers. Starting from the raw public reads, TCRdb applied fastp trimming at Q25, assembled clones with MiXCR and retained in-frame beta chains. Rows merge per CDR3 protein into single entries with the most common DNA and genes. This sample comprises about 64,000 distinct CDR3 sequences, more than 20% of them detected only once. The top ten hold about 6.6% of the sample. The time point label here, explained by the study, means: before trial treatment.

The source material was PBMCs, sampled before treatment. Receptors originate from a male donor with rectosigmoid adenocarcinoma.

This clonotype was counted a single time. The rearrangement links TRBV19 to TRBJ2-1; maybe TRBD1 (7 bases). Germline CDR1 LNHDA, CDR2 SQIVND (reference sequence). This CDR3 comprises 13 residues. Trimming removed 8 bases at V and 12 bases at J, with 20 bases between. In DNA, the CDR3 is TGTGCCAGTGGGGGGACAGTACTACAGGGGCAGTTCTTC. Amino acid sequence: CASGGTVLQGQFF.

V is TRBV5-3 and J is TRBJ2-3; the D gene is possibly TRBD2 (6 bases). TRBV5-3 is recorded as an ORF, its role being uncertain. This CDR3 region has 16 residues. The V end lost 8 bases, the J end lost 0 bases, and 19 bases lay between the germline ends. The CDR3 spells CASTSQAGTSTDTQYF. Here the CDR3 DNA reads TGTGCCAGCACCTCGCAAGCGGGTACTAGCACAGATACGCAGTATTTT.

This clonotype was seen many times. This rearrangement joins TRBV12-3 or TRBV12-4 to TRBJ2-7; TRBD1 or TRBD2 may be the D gene (5 bases each). The CDR3 consists of 15 residues. V dropped 3 bases and J dropped 2 bases, with 14 bases sitting between them. The CDR3 loop is CASSLAGTVPYEQYF. The CDR3 nucleotides read TGTGCCAGCAGTTTGGCTGGGACGGTACCCTACGAGCAGTACTTC.

The count of this clonotype is one. This chain connects TRBV27 to TRBJ2-3; maybe TRBD2 (5 bases). V was clipped by 3 bases and J by 0 bases, with 7 bases between them. Germline V gives CDR1 MNHEY, CDR2 SMNVEV (reference sequence). There are 14 residues in the CDR3. The CDR3 here is CASSFEGSTDTQYF. For the CDR3, the DNA is TGTGCCAGCAGTTTCGAGGGTAGCACAGATACGCAGTATTTT.

CDR3 protein: CASSLSFLASGPYEQYF. The CDR3 DNA reads as TGTGCCAGCAGCTTGTCATTTCTGGCTAGCGGCCCCTACGAGCAGTACTTC. The V and J genes are TRBV5-4 and TRBJ2-7; 7 bases line up with TRBD2. The CDR3 loop spans 17 amino acids. V lost 1 base to trimming and J lost 2 bases; unmatched junction nucleotides: 12. Per germline, CDR1 SGHNT and CDR2 YYREEE (reference sequence).

The chain uses TRBV5-1 and TRBJ2-2, with D perhaps matching TRBD1 (5 bases). Trimming removed 0 bases at V and 3 bases at J, with 9 bases between. This CDR3 contains 15 residues. The germline gives CDR1 SGHRS, CDR2 YFSETQ. The CDR3 is CASSLVQTDTGELFF. The CDR3 region has the DNA TGCGCCAGCAGCTTGGTCCAGACAGACACCGGGGAGCTGTTTTTT.

This clonotype showed up many times. The genes are TRBV7-9 and TRBJ2-5; D is undetermined. Per germline, CDR1 SEHNR and CDR2 FQNEAQ (reference sequence). This CDR3 has 11 amino acids. V was pared by 1 base and J by 10 bases, with 7 bases between. Here the CDR3 reads CASSLEWHQYF. The CDR3 DNA reads as TGTGCCAGCAGCTTAGAGTGGCACCAGTACTTC. Supplemented by reference TRBV7-9 and TRBJ2-5, the full variable domain reads DTGVSQNPRHKITKRGQNVTFRCDPISEHNRLYWYRQTLGQGPEFLTYFQNEAQLEKSRLLSDRFSAERPKGSFSTLEIQRTEQGDSAMYLCASSLEWHQYFGPGTRLLVL.

At least ten counts were recorded for this clonotype. The chain combines TRBV6-2 or TRBV6-3 with TRBJ1-1, with D perhaps matching TRBD1 (5 bases). The CDR3 runs 18 residues. V gave up 5 bases and J gave up 7 bases, with 29 bases separating them. Germline CDR1 reads MNHEY; CDR2 reads SVGEGT. CDR3 loop: CASSGTLTIGRPGVEAFF. The DNA of the CDR3 is TGTGCCAGCAGTGGGACCCTCACCATCGGACGCCCCGGGGTTGAAGCTTTCTTT.

Ten or more counts support this clonotype. The rearrangement joins TRBV7-2 to TRBJ2-3; maybe TRBD2 (7 bases). In germline, CDR1 is SGHTA, CDR2 FQGNSA. This CDR3 contains 17 residues. V lost 7 bases and J lost 1, with 21 bases in between. The CDR3 loop reads CASTTYVGGAGTDTQYF. CDR3 bases: TGTGCCAGCACCACTTACGTGGGGGGGGCGGGCACAGATACGCAGTATTTT.

This clonotype was picked up many times. This rearrangement joins TRBV12-5 to TRBJ1-1; D possibly corresponds to TRBD1 (6 bases). The CDR3 runs 15 residues. Trimming cost V 1 base and J 5 bases, with 14 bases left between them. The germline gives CDR1 LGHNT, CDR2 FRNRAP. The DNA of the CDR3 is TGTGCTAGTGGTTTGGGGGACATAACGGCAACTGAAGCTTTCTTT. It codes for CASGLGDITATEAFF.

A word on this clonotype: A far larger clone is only one base removed, so a read error is likely. J is TRBJ2-7 and V is TRBV12-2; the table's D gene call, TRBD1, was not cross checked with the DNA. TRBV12-2 is deemed a pseudogene. This CDR3 region has 16 residues. CDR3 loop: CASSNPGQALSYEHYF. The CDR3 coding sequence is TGTGCCAGCAGTAACCCGGGACAGGCTCTATCTTACGAGCACTACTTC.

This rearrangement joins TRBV3-1 to TRBJ2-1; 11 bases match TRBD2. Germline-derived CDR1 and CDR2 are LGHDT and YNNKEL (reference sequence). The CDR3 totals 17 residues. Trimming at V came to 3 bases and at J to 12 bases, leaving 16 bases not matched to a gene. The CDR3 sequence is CASSQGGLAEFSDTQFF. CDR3 bases: TGTGCCAGCAGCCAGGGGGGACTAGCGGAGTTCTCGGATACGCAGTTCTTC.

This clonotype was seen many times. V is TRBV28 and J is TRBJ2-1; 8 bases agree with TRBD1. The J segment lost 5 bases and the V segment lost 7 bases, leaving 10 bases of the junction unmatched. The V gene's germline CDR1 is MDHEN and CDR2 SYDVKM. The CDR3 loop spans 15 amino acids. DNA of the CDR3: TGTGCCAGCACCGGGGGCGGGACAGGTGACAATGAGCAGTTCTTC. The encoded protein is CASTGGGTGDNEQFF.

This clonotype was seen many times. The chain carries TRBV28 and TRBJ1-6, with a weak D call TRBD1 (5 bases). Trimming stripped 7 bases from V and 3 bases from J, with 13 bases between. CDR1 MDHEN and CDR2 SYDVKM come from the germline V gene. The CDR3 sequence is 15 residues long. DNA of the CDR3: TGTGCCAGCACCAGGGATGCCGGCTATAATTCACCCCTCCACTTT. Its protein is CASTRDAGYNSPLHF. Full variable domain (outside the CDR3, taken from reference TRBV28 and TRBJ1-6): DVKVTQSSRYLVKRTGEKVFLECVQDMDHENMFWYRQDPGLGLRLIYFSYDVKMKEKGDIPEGYSVSREKKERFSLILESASTNQTSMYLCASTRDAGYNSPLHFGNGTRLTVT.

The V gene is TRBV28, the J gene TRBJ2-3, with TRBD2 as a possible D gene (6 bases). The CDR3 is 17 residues long. V lost 1 base, J lost 0 bases, and 14 bases lay in between. Germline V gives CDR1 MDHEN, CDR2 SYDVKM. The CDR3 region has the DNA TGTGCCAGCAGTTTATATCCGGGAGATCCTAGCACAGATACGCAGTATTTT. It encodes CASSLYPGDPSTDTQYF.

The chain carries TRBV28 and TRBJ2-7, with TRBD1 as a possible D gene (6 bases). Trimming took off 6 bases at V and 2 bases at J, with 17 bases between the two ends. Germline loops: CDR1 MDHEN, CDR2 SYDVKM. The CDR3 consists of 15 residues. CDR3 region: CASRTESTGTYEQYF. The CDR3 coding sequence is TGTGCCAGCAGGACAGAGTCGACAGGCACCTACGAGCAGTACTTC.

The V call is TRBV12-3 or TRBV12-4, the J call TRBJ2-5, with 7 bases identical to TRBD2. V shed 6 bases, J shed 4 bases, and the junction held 11 bases outside the gene matches. The CDR3 is 15 amino acids. In nucleotides, the CDR3 is TGTGCCAGCAGCGGGGTACGGGGGGACGGAGAGACCCAGTACTTC. Translated, it gives CASSGVRGDGETQYF.

This clonotype was seen at least ten times. The chain employs TRBV7-9 and TRBJ2-2, with D unclear. V was cut by 5 bases and J by 4 bases, with 2 bases left in between. In germline, CDR1 is SEHNR, CDR2 FQNEAQ (reference sequence). The CDR3 is made up of 11 amino acids. The CDR3 region has the DNA TGTGCCAGCAGCGCCACCGGGGAGCTGTTTTTT. This translates into CASSATGELFF.

This clonotype has a count of ten or more. The gene calls are TRBV6-2 or TRBV6-3 and TRBJ2-1; D is unresolved. V was trimmed by 6 bases and J by 4 bases, leaving 13 bases between them. CDR3 length: 14 residues. Germline V lookup: CDR1 MNHEY, CDR2 SVGEGT. CDR3 nucleotides: TGTGCCAGCAGCCCCCCGACTGGGTACAATGAGCAGTTCTTC. As protein: CASSPPTGYNEQFF.

This clonotype was counted at least ten times. This rearrangement joins TRBV7-2 to TRBJ2-6, with 10 positions matching TRBD1. CDR1 is SGHTA and CDR2 is FQGNSA in the germline V gene. Losses at the gene ends were 0 bases for V and 2 bases for J; bases not matched to a gene: 7. This CDR3 region has 19 residues. CDR3 sequence: CASSLASTGGLAGANVLTF. The DNA for the CDR3 is TGTGCCAGCAGCTTAGCTTCGACAGGGGGCTTAGCTGGGGCCAACGTCCTGACTTTC.

V and J are TRBV25-1 and TRBJ2-1; TRBD1 matches at 7 bases. The germline CDR1 and CDR2 sequences are MGHDK and SYGVNS. The CDR3 covers 15 residues. After removal of 11 bases from V and 6 bases from J, the junction contained 16 bases not matched to a gene. CDR3 bases: TGTGCCTGCCAGGGTCGGACAGGCCTTCGCAATGAGCAGTTCTTC. Residues: CACQGRTGLRNEQFF.

This clonotype was seen ten or more times. V and J are TRBV7-2 and TRBJ1-1; D remains unclear. This CDR3 spans 13 amino acids. The germline gives CDR1 SGHTA, CDR2 FQGNSA. V lost 6 bases, J lost 2 bases, and 10 bases lay in between. The DNA of the CDR3 is TGTGCCAGCAGGGCCCGGGGAAACACTGAAGCTTTCTTT. Residues: CASRARGNTEAFF. The full variable domain, rest sourced from reference TRBV7-2 and TRBJ1-1, is GAGVSQSPSNKVTEKGKDVELRCDPISGHTALYWYRQSLGQGLEFLIYFQGNSAPDKSGLPSDRFSAERTGGSVSTLTIQRTQQEDSAVYLCASRARGNTEAFFGQGTRLTVV.

The chain combines TRBV19 with TRBJ2-5, with 10 bases that match TRBD2. This CDR3 has 16 amino acids. Germline V gene lookup returns CDR1 LNHDA and CDR2 SQIVND (reference sequence). Germline trimming cut 5 bases from V and 1 base from J; bases unmatched to any gene: 7. In DNA form, the CDR3 reads TGTGCCAGTAGTGTCTCGACTAGCGGGCCCCAAGAGACCCAGTACTTC. It codes for CASSVSTSGPQETQYF. Based on the CDR3 plus reference TRBV19 and TRBJ2-5, the full variable domain is DGGITQSPKYLFRKEGQNVTLSCEQNLNHDAMYWYRQDPGQGLRLIYYSQIVNDFQKGDIAEGYSVSREKKESFPLTVTSAQKNPTAFYLCASSVSTSGPQETQYFGPGTRLLVL.

This clonotype was detected many times. V and J are TRBV3-1 and TRBJ1-5; D perhaps matches TRBD1 (5 bases). The CDR3 length is 13 residues. Between the trimmed V and J ends, which lost 4 bases and 6 bases, there was a span of 10 bases. Germline V gene lookup returns CDR1 LGHDT and CDR2 YNNKEL (reference sequence). CDR3 region: CASSPGMSQPQHF. DNA for the CDR3: TGTGCCAGCAGCCCAGGGATGTCTCAGCCCCAGCATTTT.

This clonotype was observed at least ten times. The rearrangement joins TRBV7-2 to TRBJ1-1, with a tentative D call TRBD1 (5 bases). The V and J ends lost 5 bases and 1 base respectively, with 14 bases between them. Germline values: CDR1 SGHTA, CDR2 FQGNSA. There are 15 residues in the CDR3. The CDR3 nucleotides read TGTGCCAGCAGCCCCCGGGGACGGACGAACACTGAAGCTTTCTTT. Translation gives CASSPRGRTNTEAFF.

The genes are TRBV7-2 and TRBJ2-3; 8 bases map to TRBD2. The J segment lost 1 base and the V segment lost 6 bases, leaving 3 bases of the junction unmatched. This CDR3 is 14 amino acids long. Germline V gene data show CDR1 as SGHTA and CDR2 as FQGNSA. The CDR3 loop reads CASSLLAGTDTQYF. The CDR3 DNA sequence: TGTGCCAGCAGTTTACTAGCGGGCACAGATACGCAGTATTTT.

This clonotype appeared many times. Sequence at one end of the junction differs from germline and may be a read error. The chain employs TRBV7-2 and TRBJ2-3, with 9 bases fitting TRBD2. The CDR3 length is 17 residues. Germline V gene sequence: CDR1 SGHTA, CDR2 FQGNSA. The CDR3, as DNA: TGTGCCAGCAGGTTAGGTTCGGCGGGAGGGCCGACAGATACGCAGTATTTT. Its translation is CASRLGSAGGPTDTQYF.